There are a few counts of the clone carrying this TCR beta chain. Antigen: not known. Production of TCR cDNA was by 5'RACE template switching, which also added a universal primer site and UMIs. A single record per CDR3 protein comes from TCRdb applying MiXCR to the 5' RACE reads. The table lists 300,000 to 350,000 distinct CDR3 sequences, roughly 4.3% of them singletons. The data stem from a study of T cells after yellow fever vaccination. Study context: Preparation used SMART-Seq v4 Ultra Low Input for the low-cell-number fractions. Study results and caveats: Some clonotypes were seen in both the CD4 and the CD8 compartments. These made up a small share and likely arose from convergent recombination. There was a possibility that FACS-sorted repertoires contained abundant clonotypes contaminating from the bulk population.

The CDR3 covers 14 residues. Trimming shortened V by 0 bases and J by 2 bases, and 7 bases separated the two germline ends. Per the germline V gene, CDR1 is MNHEY and CDR2 is SVGEGT. V usage is TRBV6-2 or TRBV6-3 and J usage is TRBJ2-5; maybe TRBD1 (6 bases). The receptor's source is a man aged 18 to 29 who received the YFV17D yellow fever vaccine. Sequencing used PBMCs, obtained 5 days after the yellow fever booster vaccination. DNA for the CDR3: TGTGCCAGCAGTTACTCTCAGGGGCAAGAGACCCAGTACTTC. It codes for CASSYSQGQETQYF.